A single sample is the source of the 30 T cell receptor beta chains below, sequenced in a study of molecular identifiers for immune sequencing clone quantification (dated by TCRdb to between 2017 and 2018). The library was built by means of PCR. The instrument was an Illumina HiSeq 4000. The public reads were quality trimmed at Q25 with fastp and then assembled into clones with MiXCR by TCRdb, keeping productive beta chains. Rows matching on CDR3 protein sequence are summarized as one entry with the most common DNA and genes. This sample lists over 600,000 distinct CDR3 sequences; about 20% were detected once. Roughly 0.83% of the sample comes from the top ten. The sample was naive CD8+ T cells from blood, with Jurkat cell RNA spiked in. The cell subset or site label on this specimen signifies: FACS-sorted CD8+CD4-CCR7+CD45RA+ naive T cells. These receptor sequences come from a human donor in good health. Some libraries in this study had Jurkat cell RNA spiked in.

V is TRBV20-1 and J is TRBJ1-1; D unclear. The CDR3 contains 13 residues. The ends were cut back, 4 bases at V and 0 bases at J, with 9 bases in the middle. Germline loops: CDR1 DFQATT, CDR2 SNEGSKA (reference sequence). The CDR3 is CSAIPRLNTEAFF. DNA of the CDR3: TGCAGTGCTATTCCCAGGTTGAACACTGAAGCTTTCTTT.

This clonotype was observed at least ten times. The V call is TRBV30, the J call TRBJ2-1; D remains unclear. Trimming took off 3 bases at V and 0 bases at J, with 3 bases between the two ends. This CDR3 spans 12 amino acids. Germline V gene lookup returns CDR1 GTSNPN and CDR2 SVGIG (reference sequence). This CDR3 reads CAWSHSYNEQFF. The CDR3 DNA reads TGTGCCTGGAGCCACTCCTACAATGAGCAGTTCTTC. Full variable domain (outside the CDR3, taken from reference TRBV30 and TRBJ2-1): SQTIHQWPATLVQPVGSPLSLECTVEGTSNPNLYWYRQAAGRGLQLLFYSVGIGQISSEVPQNLSASRPQDRQFILSSKKLLLSDSGFYLCAWSHSYNEQFFGPGTRLTVL.

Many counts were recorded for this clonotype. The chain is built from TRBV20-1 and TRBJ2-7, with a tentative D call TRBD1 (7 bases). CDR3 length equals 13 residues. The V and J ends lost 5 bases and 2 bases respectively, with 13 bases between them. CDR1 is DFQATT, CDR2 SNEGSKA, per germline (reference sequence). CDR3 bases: TGCAGTGCTGGGGGGACAGTAACCTACGAGCAGTACTTC. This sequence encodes CSAGGTVTYEQYF.

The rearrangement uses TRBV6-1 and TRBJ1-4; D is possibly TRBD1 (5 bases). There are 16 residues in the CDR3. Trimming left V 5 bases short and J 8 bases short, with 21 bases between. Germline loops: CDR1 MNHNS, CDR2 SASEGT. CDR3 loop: CASSNRDAFFTEKLFF. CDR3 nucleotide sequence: TGTGCCAGCAGTAACCGGGACGCTTTCTTTACAGAAAAACTGTTTTTT.

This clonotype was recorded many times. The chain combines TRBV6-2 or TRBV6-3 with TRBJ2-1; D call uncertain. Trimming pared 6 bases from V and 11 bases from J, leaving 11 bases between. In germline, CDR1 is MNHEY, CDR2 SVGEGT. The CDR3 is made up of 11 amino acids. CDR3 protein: CASSPPGQQFF. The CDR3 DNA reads TGTGCCAGCAGCCCGCCCGGACAGCAGTTCTTC.

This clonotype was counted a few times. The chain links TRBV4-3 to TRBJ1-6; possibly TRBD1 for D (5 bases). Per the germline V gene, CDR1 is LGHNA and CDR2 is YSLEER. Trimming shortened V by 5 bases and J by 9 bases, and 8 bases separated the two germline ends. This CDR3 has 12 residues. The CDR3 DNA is TGCGCCAGCAGCGCGGGGGGTTCACCCCTCCACTTT. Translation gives CASSAGGSPLHF.

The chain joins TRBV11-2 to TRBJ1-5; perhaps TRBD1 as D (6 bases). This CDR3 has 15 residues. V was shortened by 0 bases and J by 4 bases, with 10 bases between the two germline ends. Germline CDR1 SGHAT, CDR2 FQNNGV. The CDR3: CASSLDGGVNQPQHF. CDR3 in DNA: TGTGCCAGCAGCTTAGACGGGGGCGTTAATCAGCCCCAGCATTTT.

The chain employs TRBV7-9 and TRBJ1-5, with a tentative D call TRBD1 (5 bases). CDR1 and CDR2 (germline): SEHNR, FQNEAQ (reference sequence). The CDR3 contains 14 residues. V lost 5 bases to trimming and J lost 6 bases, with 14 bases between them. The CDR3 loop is CASSRTGEIQPQHF. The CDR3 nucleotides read TGTGCCAGCAGCCGAACGGGGGAAATTCAGCCCCAGCATTTT.

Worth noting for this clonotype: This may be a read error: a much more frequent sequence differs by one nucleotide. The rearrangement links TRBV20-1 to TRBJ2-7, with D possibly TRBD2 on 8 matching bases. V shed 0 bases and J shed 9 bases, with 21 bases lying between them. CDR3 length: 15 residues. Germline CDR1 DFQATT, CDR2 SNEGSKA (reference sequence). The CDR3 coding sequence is TGCAGTGCTAGAGATTTGGGACTAGTCAGGGGGGGGCAGTACTTC. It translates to CSARDLGLVRGGQYF.

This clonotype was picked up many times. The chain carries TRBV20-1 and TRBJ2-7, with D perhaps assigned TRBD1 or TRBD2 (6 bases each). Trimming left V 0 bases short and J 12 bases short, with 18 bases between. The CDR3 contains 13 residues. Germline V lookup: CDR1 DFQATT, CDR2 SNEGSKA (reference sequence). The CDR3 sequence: CSARDFKLGGTYF. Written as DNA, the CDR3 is TGCAGTGCTAGAGATTTTAAGTTAGGGGGGACGTACTTC.

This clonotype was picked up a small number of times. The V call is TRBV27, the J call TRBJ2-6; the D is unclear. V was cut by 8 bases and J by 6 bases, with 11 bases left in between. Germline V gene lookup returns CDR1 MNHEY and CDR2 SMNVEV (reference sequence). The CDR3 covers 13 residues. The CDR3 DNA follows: TGTGCCAGCTCCGGTGACGTGGCCAACGTCCTGACTTTC. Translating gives CASSGDVANVLTF.

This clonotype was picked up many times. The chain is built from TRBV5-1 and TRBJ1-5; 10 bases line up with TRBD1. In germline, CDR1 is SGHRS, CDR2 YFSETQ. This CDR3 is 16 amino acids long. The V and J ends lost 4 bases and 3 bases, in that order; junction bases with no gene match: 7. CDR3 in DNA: TGCGCCAGCAGCGTGCGGGACAGGGGTACCAATCAGCCCCAGCATTTT. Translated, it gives CASSVRDRGTNQPQHF.

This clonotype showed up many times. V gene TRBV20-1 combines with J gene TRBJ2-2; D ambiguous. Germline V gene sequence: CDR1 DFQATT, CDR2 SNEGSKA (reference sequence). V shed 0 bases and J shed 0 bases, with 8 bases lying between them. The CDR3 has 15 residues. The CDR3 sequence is CSARDSRSNTGELFF. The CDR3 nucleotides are TGCAGTGCTAGAGATTCAAGATCGAACACCGGGGAGCTGTTTTTT.

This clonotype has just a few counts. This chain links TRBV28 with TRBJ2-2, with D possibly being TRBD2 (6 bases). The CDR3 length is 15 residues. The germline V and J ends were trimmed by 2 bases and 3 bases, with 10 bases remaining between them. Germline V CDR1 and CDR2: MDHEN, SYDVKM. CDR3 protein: CASSLSSGHTGELFF. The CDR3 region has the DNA TGTGCCAGCAGTTTAAGTAGCGGACACACCGGGGAGCTGTTTTTT.

DNA for the CDR3: TGTGCCAGCAGCTTGGGGCCAGCGGGAGATCGGTTCTTC. It translates to CASSLGPAGDRFF. This chain uses TRBV7-3 with TRBJ2-1, with TRBD2 matching 8 bases. The J segment lost 15 bases and the V segment lost 3 bases, leaving 10 bases of the junction unmatched. The CDR3 consists of 13 residues. CDR1 and CDR2 from the germline V gene are SGHTA and FQGTGA.

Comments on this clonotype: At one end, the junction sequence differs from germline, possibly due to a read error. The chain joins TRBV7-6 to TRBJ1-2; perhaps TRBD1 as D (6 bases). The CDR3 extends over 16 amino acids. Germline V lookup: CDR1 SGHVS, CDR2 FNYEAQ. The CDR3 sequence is CASSPWAGASDYGHTF. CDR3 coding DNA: TGTGCCAGCAGCCCCTGGGCGGGGGCGTCTGACTATGGCCACACCTTC.

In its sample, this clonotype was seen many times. The CDR3, as DNA: TGCGCCAGCAGCCACGCTATGAACACTGAAGCTTTCTTT. It translates to CASSHAMNTEAFF. The chain uses TRBV4-1 and TRBJ1-1, with D uncertain. V lost 3 bases to trimming and J lost 0 bases, with 5 bases between them. Germline CDR1 reads MGHRA; CDR2 reads YSYEKL. The CDR3 sequence is 13 residues long.

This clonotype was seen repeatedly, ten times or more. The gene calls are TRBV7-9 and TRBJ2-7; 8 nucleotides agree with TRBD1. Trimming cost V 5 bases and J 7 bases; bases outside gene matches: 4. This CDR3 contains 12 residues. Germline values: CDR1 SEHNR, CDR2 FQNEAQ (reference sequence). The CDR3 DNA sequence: TGTGCCAGCAGCGCGCGGGACAGGGAGCAGTACTTC. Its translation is CASSARDREQYF.

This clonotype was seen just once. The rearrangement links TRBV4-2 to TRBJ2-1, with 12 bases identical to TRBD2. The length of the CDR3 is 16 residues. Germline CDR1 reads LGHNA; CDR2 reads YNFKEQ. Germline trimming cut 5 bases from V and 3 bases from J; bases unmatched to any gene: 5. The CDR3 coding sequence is TGTGCCAGCAGCGCTAGCGGGAGGGGCATCTACAATGAGCAGTTCTTC. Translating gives CASSASGRGIYNEQFF.

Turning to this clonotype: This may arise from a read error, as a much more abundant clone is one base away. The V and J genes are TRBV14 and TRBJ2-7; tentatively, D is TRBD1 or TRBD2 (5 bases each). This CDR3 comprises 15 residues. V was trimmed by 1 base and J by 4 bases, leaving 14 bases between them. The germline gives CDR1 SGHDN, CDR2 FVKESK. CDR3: CASSQAAGRGYEQYF. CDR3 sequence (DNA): TGTGCCAGCAGCCAAGCGGCGGGTAGGGGTTACGAGCAGTACTTC.

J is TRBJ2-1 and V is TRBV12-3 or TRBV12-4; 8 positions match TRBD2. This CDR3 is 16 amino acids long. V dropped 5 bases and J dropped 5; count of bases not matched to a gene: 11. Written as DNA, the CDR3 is TGTGCCAGCAGTCCCTTGATAGCGGGGCACGACAATGAGCAGTTCTTC. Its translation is CASSPLIAGHDNEQFF.

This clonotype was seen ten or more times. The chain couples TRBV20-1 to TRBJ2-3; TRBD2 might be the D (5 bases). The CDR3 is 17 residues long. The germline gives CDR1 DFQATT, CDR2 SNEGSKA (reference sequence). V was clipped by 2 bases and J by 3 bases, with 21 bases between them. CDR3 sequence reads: CSARYLRRAEQTDTQYF. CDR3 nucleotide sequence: TGCAGTGCTAGATACCTTAGGAGAGCGGAACAGACAGATACGCAGTATTTT.

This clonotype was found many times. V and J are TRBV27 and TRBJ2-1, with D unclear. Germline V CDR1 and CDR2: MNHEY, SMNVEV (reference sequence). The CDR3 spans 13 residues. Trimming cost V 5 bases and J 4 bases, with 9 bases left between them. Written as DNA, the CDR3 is TGTGCCAGCAGTCCCGGGCCTTACAATGAGCAGTTCTTC. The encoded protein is CASSPGPYNEQFF.

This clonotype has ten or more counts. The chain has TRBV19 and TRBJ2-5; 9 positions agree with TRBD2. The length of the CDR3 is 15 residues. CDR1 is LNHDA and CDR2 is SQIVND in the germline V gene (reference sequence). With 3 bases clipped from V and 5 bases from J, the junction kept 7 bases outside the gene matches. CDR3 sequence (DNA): TGTGCCAGTAGTATCGGCGGGGGGGCCTTGGAGACCCAGTACTTC. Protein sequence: CASSIGGGALETQYF.

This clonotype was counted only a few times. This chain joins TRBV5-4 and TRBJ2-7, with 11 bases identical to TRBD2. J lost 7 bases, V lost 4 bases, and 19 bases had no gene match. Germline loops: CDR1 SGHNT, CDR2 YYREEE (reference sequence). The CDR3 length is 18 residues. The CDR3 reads CASSPNPSLAGGGLEQYF. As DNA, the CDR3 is TGTGCCAGCAGCCCTAACCCTTCGCTAGCGGGGGGTGGCTTGGAGCAGTACTTC.

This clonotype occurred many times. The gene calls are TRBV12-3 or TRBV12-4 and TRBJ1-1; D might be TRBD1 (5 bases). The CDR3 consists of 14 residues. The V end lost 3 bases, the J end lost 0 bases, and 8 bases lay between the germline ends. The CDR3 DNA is TGTGCCAGCAGTTTGGGGGGGATGAACACTGAAGCTTTCTTT. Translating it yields CASSLGGMNTEAFF.

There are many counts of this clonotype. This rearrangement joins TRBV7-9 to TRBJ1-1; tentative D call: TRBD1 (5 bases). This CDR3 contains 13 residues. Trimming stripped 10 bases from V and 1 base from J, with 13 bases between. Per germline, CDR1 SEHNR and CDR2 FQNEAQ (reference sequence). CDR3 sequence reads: CATQNQGNTEAFF. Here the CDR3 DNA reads TGTGCCACCCAGAATCAGGGGAACACTGAAGCTTTCTTT.

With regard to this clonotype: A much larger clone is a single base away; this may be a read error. The CDR3 region has the DNA TGCAGTGCTAGAGACCAGTCCTACGAGCAGTACTTC. Its translation: CSARDQSYEQYF. The chain carries TRBV20-1 and TRBJ2-7; no firm D call. CDR1 is DFQATT and CDR2 is SNEGSKA in the germline V gene (reference sequence). This CDR3 region has 12 residues. With 0 bases removed from V and 1 base from J, the gap between germline ends came to 4 bases.

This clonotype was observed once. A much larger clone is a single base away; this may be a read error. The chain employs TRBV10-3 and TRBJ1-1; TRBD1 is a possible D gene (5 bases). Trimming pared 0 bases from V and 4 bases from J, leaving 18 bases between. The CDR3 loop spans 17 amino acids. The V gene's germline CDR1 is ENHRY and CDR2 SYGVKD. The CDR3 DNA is TGTGCCATCAGTGAGTCCGGGACGCAAAAGGGGAGCACTGAAGCTTTCTTT. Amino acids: CAISESGTQKGSTEAFF.

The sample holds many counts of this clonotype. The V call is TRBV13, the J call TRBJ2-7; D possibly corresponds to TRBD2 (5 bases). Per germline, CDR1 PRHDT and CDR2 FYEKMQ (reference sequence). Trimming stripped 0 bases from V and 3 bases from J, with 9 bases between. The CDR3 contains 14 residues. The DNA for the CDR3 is TGTGCCAGCAGCTTAGGGGGGAGACACTACGAGCAGTACTTC. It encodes CASSLGGRHYEQYF.